This is a list of T cell receptor beta chains from one sample in a study of regulatory T cells in long-lasting Graves disease. MiXCR, run by TCRdb on the multiplex PCR reads, gives a single entry per CDR3 protein. The table lists 400,000 to 600,000 distinct CDR3 sequences, approximately 21% of them singletons. Material: peripheral blood mononuclear cells (PBMCs), obtained when the disease was refractory, from a patient treated with antithyroid drugs. These receptors all come from a female donor with Graves disease. Both conserved end residues are part of each CDR3. A D gene is named only where the DNA matches it firmly. Not every row has a clone size; where given, it reads once, few, many or a size class.

d_call,v_call,j_call,clone_size,cdr3_aa,cdr3_nt
NA,TRBV4-1,TRBJ1-2,many,CASSQTDTDGGYTF,TGCGCCAGCAGCCAAACTGACACGGACGGGGGCTACACCTTC
TRBD1,TRBV19,TRBJ1-1,NA,CASTLGQGMNTEAFF,TGTGCCAGTACCTTAGGACAGGGGATGAACACTGAAGCTTTCTTT
NA,TRBV7-9,TRBJ1-1,few,CASSARVRPEAFF,TGTGCCAGCAGCGCCAGGGTTAGGCCTGAAGCTTTCTTT
NA,TRBV7-2,TRBJ2-3,NA,CASSLAGGLNTDTQYF,TGTGCCAGCAGCTTAGCGGGGGGGCTGAATACAGATACGCAGTATTTT
NA,TRBV5-4,TRBJ1-2,NA,CASSLEKRSYGYTF,TGTGCCAGCAGCTTGGAAAAGAGGAGCTATGGCTACACCTTC
NA,TRBV7-2,TRBJ1-5,few,CASSLVSPQYGQPQHF,TGTGCCAGCAGCTTAGTAAGCCCCCAATACGGGCAGCCCCAGCATTTT
NA,TRBV28,TRBJ1-6,many,CASSPGAVRGSPLHF,TGTGCCAGCAGCCCAGGAGCCGTTCGGGGTTCACCCCTCCACTTT
NA,TRBV6-5,TRBJ2-5,many,CASSYGQLQTQYF,TGTGCCAGCAGTTACGGACAGTTACAGACCCAGTACTTC
TRBD1,TRBV20-1,TRBJ2-7,few,CSARDQDRGLYEQYF,TGCAGTGCTAGAGACCAAGACAGGGGGCTGTACGAGCAGTACTTC
TRBD1,TRBV2,TRBJ1-1,many,CASSSEQGASEAFF,TGTGCCAGCAGTTCAGAGCAGGGGGCTTCTGAAGCTTTCTTT
NA,TRBV28,TRBJ1-2,NA,CASSLSRGYTF,TGTGCCAGCAGTTTATCGCGAGGCTACACCTTC
NA,TRBV7-2,TRBJ2-5,few,CVSSPGALYGETQYF,TGTGTCAGCAGCCCGGGAGCGCTGTACGGGGAGACCCAGTACTTC